This TCR beta chain emerged from a study of cytomegalovirus exposure and HLA in healthy donors. Whole-study context: Both the 120 validation repertoires and the approximately 700 first-cohort repertoires used the same platform, as reported by a later analysis. General study points: In vitro data verified a few CMV-associated chains as specific for CMV antigens.

On this clone itself: The antigen is unknown.

The data were produced by immunoSEQ multiplex PCR, yet TCRdb's version contains in-frame clones alone and is incomplete. Of 90,000 to 150,000 clones listed, around 88% are singletons. CDR3 length equals 12 residues. CDR1 and CDR2 from the germline V gene are KGHSH and LQKENI. V lost 6 bases and J 4 bases, leaving 8 bases between the germline ends. The clonotype comes from a man aged 18 to 30 in good health and CMV-seronegative. This chain uses TRBV18 with TRBJ2-3; D possibly corresponds to TRBD2 (5 bases). The sequencing sample was made of PBMCs. CDR3 coding DNA: TGTGCCAGCTCTCCGGGGTCAGATACGCAGTATTTT. It is translated as CASSPGSDTQYF.